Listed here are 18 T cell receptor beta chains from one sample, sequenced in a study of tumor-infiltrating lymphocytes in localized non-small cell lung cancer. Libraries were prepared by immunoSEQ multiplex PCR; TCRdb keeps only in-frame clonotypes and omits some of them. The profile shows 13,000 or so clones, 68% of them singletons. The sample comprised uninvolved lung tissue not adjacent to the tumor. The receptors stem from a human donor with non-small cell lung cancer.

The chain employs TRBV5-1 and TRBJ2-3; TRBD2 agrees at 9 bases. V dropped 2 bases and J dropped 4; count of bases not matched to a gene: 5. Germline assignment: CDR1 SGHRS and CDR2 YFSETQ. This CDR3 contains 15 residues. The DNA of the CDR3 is TGCGCCAGCAGCTTCGTGGCTAGCGGGGCAGATACGCAGTATTTT. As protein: CASSFVASGADTQYF.

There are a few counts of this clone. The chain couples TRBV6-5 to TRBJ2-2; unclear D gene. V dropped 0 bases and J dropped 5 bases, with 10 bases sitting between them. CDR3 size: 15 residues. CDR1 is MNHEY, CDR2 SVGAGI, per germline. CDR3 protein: CASSYSFLGTGELFF. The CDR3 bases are TGTGCCAGCAGTTACTCCTTTCTAGGTACCGGGGAGCTGTTTTTT.

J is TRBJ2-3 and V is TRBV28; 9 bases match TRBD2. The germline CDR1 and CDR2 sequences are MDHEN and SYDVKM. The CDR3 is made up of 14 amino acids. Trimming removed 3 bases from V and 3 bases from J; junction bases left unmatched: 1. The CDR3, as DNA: TGTGCCAGCAGTTTCCTAGCGGGGACAGATACGCAGTATTTT. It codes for CASSFLAGTDTQYF.

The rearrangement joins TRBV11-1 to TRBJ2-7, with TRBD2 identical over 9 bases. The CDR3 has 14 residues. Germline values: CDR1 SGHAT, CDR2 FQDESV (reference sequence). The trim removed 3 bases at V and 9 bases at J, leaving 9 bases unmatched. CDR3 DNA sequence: TGTGCCAGCAGCTTTACTAGCGGGTCGAATTGGCAGTACTTC. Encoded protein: CASSFTSGSNWQYF.

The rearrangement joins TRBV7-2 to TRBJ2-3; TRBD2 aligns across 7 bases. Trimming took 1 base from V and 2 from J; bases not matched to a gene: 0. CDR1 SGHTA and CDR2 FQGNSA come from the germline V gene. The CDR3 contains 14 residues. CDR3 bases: TGTGCCAGCAGCTTAGGACTAGCCACAGATACGCAGTATTTT. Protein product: CASSLGLATDTQYF.

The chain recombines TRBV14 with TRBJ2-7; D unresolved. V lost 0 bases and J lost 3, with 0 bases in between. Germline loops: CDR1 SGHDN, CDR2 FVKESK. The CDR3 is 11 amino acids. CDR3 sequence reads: CASSQDYEQYF. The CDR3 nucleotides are TGTGCCAGCAGCCAAGACTACGAGCAGTACTTC.

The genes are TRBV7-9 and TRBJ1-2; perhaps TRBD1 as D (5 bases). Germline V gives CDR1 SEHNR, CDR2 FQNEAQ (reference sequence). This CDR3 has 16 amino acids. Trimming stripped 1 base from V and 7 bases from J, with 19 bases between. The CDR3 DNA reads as TGTGCCAGCAGCTTAGTCCGTACGGGGCCGGGACGTGGCTACACCTTC. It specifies CASSLVRTGPGRGYTF.

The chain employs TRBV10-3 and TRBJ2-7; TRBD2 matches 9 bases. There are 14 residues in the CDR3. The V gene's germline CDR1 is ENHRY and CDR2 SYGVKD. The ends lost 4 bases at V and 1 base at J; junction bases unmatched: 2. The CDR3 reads CAISGAGGSYEQYF. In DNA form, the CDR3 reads TGTGCCATCAGTGGAGCGGGAGGTTCCTACGAGCAGTACTTC.

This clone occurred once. CDR3 protein: CASSLKDRGRVLVKETQYF. CDR3 coding DNA: TGTGCCAGCAGCTTGAAGGACAGGGGAAGGGTTTTGGTGAAAGAGACCCAGTACTTC. The rearrangement uses TRBV7-6 and TRBJ2-5, with TRBD1 matching over 9 bases. Germline V gene lookup returns CDR1 SGHVS and CDR2 FNYEAQ. J was trimmed by 3 bases and V by 3 bases; bases with no gene match: 17. CDR3 length equals 19 residues.

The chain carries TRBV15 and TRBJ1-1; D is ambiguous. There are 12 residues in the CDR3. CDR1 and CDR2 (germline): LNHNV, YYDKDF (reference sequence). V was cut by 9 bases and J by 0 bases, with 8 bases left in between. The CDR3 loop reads CATREVNTEAFF. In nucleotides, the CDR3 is TGTGCCACTCGTGAGGTGAACACTGAAGCTTTCTTT. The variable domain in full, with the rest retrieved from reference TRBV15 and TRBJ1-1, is DAMVIQNPRYQVTQFGKPVTLSCSQTLNHNVMYWYQQKSSQAPKLLFHYYDKDFNNEADTPDNFQSRRPNTSFCFLDIRSPGLGDTAMYLCATREVNTEAFFGQGTRLTVV.

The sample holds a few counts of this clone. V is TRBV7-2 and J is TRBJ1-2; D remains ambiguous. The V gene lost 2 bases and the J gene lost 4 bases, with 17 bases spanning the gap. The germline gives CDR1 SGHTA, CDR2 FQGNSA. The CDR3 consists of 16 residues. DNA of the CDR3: TGTGCCAGCAGCTTAACTCGACCGGGTTTAGGCTATGGCTACACCTTC. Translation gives CASSLTRPGLGYGYTF.

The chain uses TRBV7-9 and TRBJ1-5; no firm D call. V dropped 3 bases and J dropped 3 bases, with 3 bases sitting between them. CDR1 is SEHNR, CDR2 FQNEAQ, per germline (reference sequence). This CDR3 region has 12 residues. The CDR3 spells CASSFANQPQHF. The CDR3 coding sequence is TGTGCCAGCAGCTTCGCCAATCAGCCCCAGCATTTT.

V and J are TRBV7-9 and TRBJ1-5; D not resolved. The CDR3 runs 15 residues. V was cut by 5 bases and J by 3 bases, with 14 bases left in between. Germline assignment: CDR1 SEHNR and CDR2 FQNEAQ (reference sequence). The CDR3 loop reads CASSPGSQFNQPQHF. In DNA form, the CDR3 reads TGTGCCAGCAGCCCTGGCAGCCAGTTCAATCAGCCCCAGCATTTT.

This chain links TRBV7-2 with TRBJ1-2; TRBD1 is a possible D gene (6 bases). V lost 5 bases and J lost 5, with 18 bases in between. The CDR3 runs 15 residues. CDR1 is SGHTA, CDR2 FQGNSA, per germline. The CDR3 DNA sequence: TGTGCCAGCAGCAGGGGGGGCCTTGAGGAGTATGGCTACACCTTC. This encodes CASSRGGLEEYGYTF.

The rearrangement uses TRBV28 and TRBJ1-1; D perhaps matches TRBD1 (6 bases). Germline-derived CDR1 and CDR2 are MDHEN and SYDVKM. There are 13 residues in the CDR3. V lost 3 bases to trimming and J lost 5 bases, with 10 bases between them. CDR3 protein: CASSFSDRTEAFF. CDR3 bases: TGTGCCAGCAGTTTCTCGGACAGAACTGAAGCTTTCTTT.

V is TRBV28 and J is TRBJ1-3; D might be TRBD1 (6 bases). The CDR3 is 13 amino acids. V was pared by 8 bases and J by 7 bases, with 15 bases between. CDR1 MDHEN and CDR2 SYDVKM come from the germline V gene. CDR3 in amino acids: CASGGAGKNTIYF. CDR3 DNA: TGTGCCAGCGGGGGGGCAGGGAAGAACACCATATATTTT. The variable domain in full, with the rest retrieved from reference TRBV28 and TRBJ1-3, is DVKVTQSSRYLVKRTGEKVFLECVQDMDHENMFWYRQDPGLGLRLIYFSYDVKMKEKGDIPEGYSVSREKKERFSLILESASTNQTSMYLCASGGAGKNTIYFGEGSWLTVV.

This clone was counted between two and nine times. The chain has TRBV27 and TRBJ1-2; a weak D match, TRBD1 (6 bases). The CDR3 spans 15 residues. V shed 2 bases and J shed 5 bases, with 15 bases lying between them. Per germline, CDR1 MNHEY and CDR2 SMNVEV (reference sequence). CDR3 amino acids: CASSLDVGGLYGYTF. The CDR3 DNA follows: TGTGCCAGCAGTTTAGATGTCGGGGGCCTTTATGGCTACACCTTC.

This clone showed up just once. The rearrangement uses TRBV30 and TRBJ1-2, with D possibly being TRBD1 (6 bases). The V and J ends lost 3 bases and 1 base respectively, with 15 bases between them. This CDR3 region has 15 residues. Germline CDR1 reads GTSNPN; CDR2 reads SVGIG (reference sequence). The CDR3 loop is CAWRRDTGYNYGYTF. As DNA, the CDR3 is TGTGCCTGGAGGAGGGACACCGGATATAACTATGGCTACACCTTC.